This T cell receptor beta chain was captured in a study of shared clonotypes between healthy human individuals. Trimming at V came to 6 bases and at J to 2 bases, leaving 9 bases not matched to a gene. Germline V CDR1 and CDR2: ENHRY, SYGVKD. CDR3 length equals 16 residues. Produced via immunoSEQ multiplex PCR; TCRdb's table is partial and in-frame only. The sample shows about 2.1 million clones, 93% of them seen only once. Naive CD8 cells lacked CD45RO, underwent positive selection for CCR7 and left out terminally differentiated effector memory CD45RA+ cells. The chain has TRBV10-3 and TRBJ1-1, with TRBD1 matching over 10 bases. The source material was naive CD8+ T cells from PBMCs. This TCR derives from a man aged 18 to 29 in good health. Some clones in this sample may be carry-over from other donors' samples. Here the CDR3 reads CAIRLTGGEENTEAFF. CDR3 DNA sequence: TGTGCCATCAGATTGACAGGGGGCGAGGAAAACACTGAAGCTTTCTTT.